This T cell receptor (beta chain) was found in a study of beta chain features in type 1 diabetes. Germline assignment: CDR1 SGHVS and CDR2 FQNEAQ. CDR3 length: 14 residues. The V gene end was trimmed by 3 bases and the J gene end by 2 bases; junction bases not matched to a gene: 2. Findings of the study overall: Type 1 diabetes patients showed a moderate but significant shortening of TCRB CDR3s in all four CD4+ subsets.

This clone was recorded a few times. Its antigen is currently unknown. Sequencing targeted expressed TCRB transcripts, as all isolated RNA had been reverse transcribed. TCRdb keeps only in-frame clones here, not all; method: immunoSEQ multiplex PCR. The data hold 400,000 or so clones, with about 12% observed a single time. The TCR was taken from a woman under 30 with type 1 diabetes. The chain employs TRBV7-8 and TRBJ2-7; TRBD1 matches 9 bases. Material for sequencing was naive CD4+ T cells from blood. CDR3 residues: CASSFGTGPYEQYF. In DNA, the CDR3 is TGTGCCAGCAGCTTTGGGACAGGGCCCTACGAGCAGTACTTC.